The rows below give T cell receptor beta chains drawn from one sample of a study of cytomegalovirus exposure and HLA in healthy donors. Produced via immunoSEQ multiplex PCR; TCRdb's table is partial and in-frame only. The sample yields about 200,000 clones, 70% to 80% seen once. The sample was PBMCs. The receptors here all came from a woman between 25 and 40 years old in good health and CMV-seropositive. Both conserved end residues are part of each CDR3. The D gene is left open where the match is weak. The listing skips clone size in some rows; elsewhere it reads once, few, many or a size class.

once	NA	TRBJ1-2	TRBV6-6	CASSYGSGRGNYGYTF	TGTGCCAGCAGTTACGGCTCAGGGAGGGGTAACTATGGCTACACCTTC
NA	NA	TRBJ2-2	TRBV7-6	CASSPGGALNTGELFF	TGTGCCAGCAGCCCTGGAGGGGCCTTGAACACCGGGGAGCTGTTTTTT
once	NA	TRBJ2-1	TRBV7-2	CASSSSYSNEQFF	TGTGCCAGCAGCTCATCATACAGCAATGAGCAGTTCTTC
once	NA	TRBJ1-5	TRBV28	CASYGGNQPQHF	TGTGCCAGCTACGGGGGGAATCAGCCCCAGCATTTT
NA	NA	TRBJ2-7	TRBV6-5	CASSGGVTSYEQYF	TGTGCCAGCAGTGGCGGGGTTACCTCCTACGAGCAGTACTTC
NA	TRBD2	TRBJ2-1	TRBV7-9	CASSPGLAGYNEQFF	TGTGCCAGCAGCCCGGGACTAGCGGGGTACAATGAGCAGTTCTTC
NA	NA	TRBJ2-6	TRBV28	CASSRQSSGANVLTF	TGTGCCAGCAGCCGACAGAGCTCTGGGGCCAACGTCCTGACTTTC
NA	NA	TRBJ2-3	TRBV30	CAWRRGSTDTQYF	TGTGCCTGGAGGCGGGGAAGCACAGATACGCAGTATTTT
NA	NA	TRBJ1-3	TRBV4-2	CASSRPGGDGNTIYF	TGTGCCAGCAGCAGGCCAGGAGGGGATGGAAACACCATATATTTT
NA	NA	TRBJ2-4	TRBV15	CATSRMHGSKNIQYF	TGTGCCACCAGCAGAATGCATGGCAGCAAAAACATTCAGTACTTC
NA	NA	TRBJ1-1	TRBV14	CASSQFGSTEAFF	TGTGCCAGCAGCCAGTTCGGGAGCACTGAAGCTTTCTTT
NA	NA	TRBJ2-2	TRBV7-2	CASSLVPRGYTGELFF	TGTGCCAGCAGCTTAGTGCCGCGGGGATACACCGGGGAGCTGTTTTTT
few	TRBD2	TRBJ2-7	TRBV11-2	CASAGSGSYEQYF	TGTGCCAGCGCGGGGAGCGGGAGTTACGAGCAGTACTTC
once	TRBD1	TRBJ2-3	TRBV28	CASSLWDRGRDTQYF	TGTGCCAGCAGTTTATGGGACAGGGGGCGAGATACGCAGTATTTT
NA	TRBD1	TRBJ1-2	TRBV9	CASSRSSGGNYGYTF	TGTGCCAGCAGCAGAAGTTCAGGGGGAAACTATGGCTACACCTTC
once	NA	TRBJ2-3	TRBV29-1	CSVARPSIADTQYF	TGCAGCGTTGCGCGGCCGAGTATAGCAGATACGCAGTATTTT
NA	TRBD1	TRBJ2-7	TRBV9	CASSVEGTGSYEQYF	TGTGCCAGCAGCGTAGAGGGGACAGGCTCCTACGAGCAGTACTTC
NA	NA	TRBJ2-1	TRBV4-3	CASSPQGLYNEQFF	TGCGCCAGCAGCCCGCAGGGCCTCTACAATGAGCAGTTCTTC
NA	TRBD2	TRBJ2-5	TRBV7-9	CASSSGLAGGPGETQYF	TGTGCCAGCAGCTCAGGACTAGCGGGAGGGCCGGGGGAGACCCAGTACTTC
NA	NA	TRBJ2-5	TRBV29-1	CSVVRGGIQETQYF	TGCAGCGTTGTTCGTGGGGGGATTCAAGAGACCCAGTACTTC
NA	NA	TRBJ1-5	TRBV28	CASSFGFQPQHF	TGTGCCAGCAGTTTTGGCTTCCAGCCCCAGCATTTT
NA	TRBD1	TRBJ2-7	TRBV6-5	CASSRTGGDYEQYF	TGTGCCAGCAGTCGTACAGGGGGCGACTACGAGCAGTACTTC
NA	TRBD1	TRBJ2-7	TRBV11-3	CASSFGTGRGEQYF	TGTGCCAGCAGCTTCGGGACAGGGAGAGGCGAGCAGTACTTC
NA	TRBD1	TRBJ1-5	TRBV19	CASSNDRERPQHF	TGTGCCAGTAGTAACGACAGGGAACGGCCCCAGCATTTT
NA	TRBD2	TRBJ2-2	TRBV11-2	CASSWGLAGGWATGELFF	TGTGCCAGCAGCTGGGGACTAGCGGGAGGTTGGGCCACCGGGGAGCTGTTTTTT
NA	NA	TRBJ1-2	TRBV4-1	CASSQDLVFRGAGYTF	TGCGCCAGCAGCCAAGATTTGGTTTTTCGGGGAGCTGGCTACACCTTC
NA	TRBD1	TRBJ2-7	TRBV7-2	CASSRDRAYEQYF	TGTGCCAGCAGCAGAGACAGGGCCTACGAGCAGTACTTC
NA	TRBD2	TRBJ2-3	TRBV11-2	CASSLEGGRPTDTQYF	TGTGCCAGCAGCTTAGAAGGCGGGAGGCCCACAGATACGCAGTATTTT
NA	NA	TRBJ1-6	TRBV4-1	CASSQDWGGGNSPLHF	TGCGCCAGCAGCCAAGATTGGGGCGGAGGGAATTCACCCCTCCACTTT
NA	TRBD2	TRBJ2-1	TRBV5-6	CASSLDLGSGAYNEQFF	TGTGCCAGCAGCTTGGATCTAGGTAGCGGGGCCTACAATGAGCAGTTCTTC
NA	NA	TRBJ2-4	TRBV11-2	CASSLDTARGAKNIQYF	TGTGCCAGCAGCTTAGATACGGCCAGGGGAGCCAAAAACATTCAGTACTTC
once	NA	TRBJ1-4	TRBV5-1	CASSFTGTNEKLFF	TGCGCCAGCAGCTTTACAGGAACTAATGAAAAACTGTTTTTT
NA	TRBD2	TRBJ2-2	TRBV30	CAWEGTSGKGGELFF	TGTGCCTGGGAAGGGACTAGCGGGAAGGGGGGGGAGCTGTTTTTT
NA	NA	TRBJ2-7	TRBV5-1	CASSIDSLQEQYF	TGCGCCAGCAGCATTGACAGCCTACAGGAGCAGTACTTC
NA	NA	TRBJ2-7	TRBV18	CASSQAVGSYEQYF	TGTGCCAGCTCACAGGCAGTCGGGTCCTACGAGCAGTACTTC
NA	TRBD1	TRBJ1-1	TRBV9	CASSVEMGRGRLNTEAFF	TGTGCCAGCAGCGTAGAGATGGGCAGGGGGCGCCTGAACACTGAAGCTTTCTTT
NA	TRBD2	TRBJ2-1	TRBV4-1	CASSITSSGNYNEQFF	TGCGCCAGCAGCATAACCTCTAGCGGAAACTACAATGAGCAGTTCTTC
NA	NA	TRBJ2-7	TRBV4-3	CASSQGWGGLSYEQYF	TGCGCCAGCAGCCAGGGCTGGGGAGGCCTCTCCTACGAGCAGTACTTC
NA	NA	TRBJ2-1	TRBV9	CASSVGGGLWDEQFF	TGTGCCAGCAGCGTAGGTGGGGGACTTTGGGATGAGCAGTTCTTC